This record concerns one T cell receptor beta chain sequence. Its antigen is not identified. This record comes from a study of T cell responses to AZD1222 COVID-19 vaccine. General study points: All repertoire sampling was performed exclusively after the peak T cell response. At 160-218 and 743-854, vaccine-associated CD4 TCRs were dominant, and they spanned spike. Possibly, clonal diversity was underestimated; donors were largely white British and included more females.

Trimming cost V 5 bases and J 2 bases, with 15 bases left between them. The CDR3 extends over 14 amino acids. The germline V gene has CDR1 GTSNPN and CDR2 SVGIG (reference sequence). Sequenced by immunoSEQ multiplex PCR; TCRdb stores in-frame clones only, minus some. The table records about 140,000 clones, more than 85% of them present only once. The V and J genes are TRBV30 and TRBJ1-2, with D possibly being TRBD1 (5 bases). The clonotype comes from an adult in good health. Sequenced here: peripheral blood, sampled on day 0 of AZD1222 vaccination. The CDR3, as DNA: TGTGCCTGGCGGGGCGCGGGTCCGAACTATGGCTACACCTTC. Its protein is CAWRGAGPNYGYTF.